This passage covers 18 T cell receptor beta chains from one sample sequenced in a study of blood T cells in healthy people across ages. PCR was performed a second time for about 7 to 12 cycles using a sample-barcoded 5' primer and a J-beta primer mix. TCRdb itself ran the 5' RACE reads through MiXCR, one entry per CDR3 protein. Among about 1.8 million distinct CDR3 sequences listed, about 49% were seen once. The sample consisted of blood. These receptors came from a woman in her thirties or forties in good health.

The chain couples TRBV3-1 to TRBJ2-7; D perhaps matches TRBD1 (6 bases). V was shortened by 4 bases and J by 2 bases, with 18 bases between the two germline ends. This CDR3 contains 16 residues. Germline CDR1 LGHDT, CDR2 YNNKEL (reference sequence). The CDR3, as DNA: TGTGCCAGCAGCCCCTACCTCCCAGGGGAACCCTACGAGCAGTACTTC. It specifies CASSPYLPGEPYEQYF.

The V gene is TRBV29-1, the J gene TRBJ2-3; D may be TRBD2 (5 bases). The V end lost 5 bases, the J end lost 4 bases, and 25 bases lay between the germline ends. The CDR3 runs to 17 residues. Germline values: CDR1 SQVTM, CDR2 ANQGSEA. Written as DNA, the CDR3 is TGCAGCGTTCCGAAGATCGAGGGCCGAAACGCGGCAGATACGCAGTATTTT. Translation gives CSVPKIEGRNAADTQYF.

This clonotype appeared a few times. The gene calls are TRBV9 and TRBJ2-4; D perhaps matches TRBD2 (7 bases). Germline lookup yields CDR1 SGDLS and CDR2 YYNGEE. The V and J ends lost 4 bases and 6 bases respectively, with 20 bases between them. This CDR3 has 16 residues. DNA of the CDR3: TGTGCCAGCAGCCCCCCGAGTGGCGGGGGCTTAAACATTCAGTACTTC. It specifies CASSPPSGGGLNIQYF.

As for this clonotype: Germline is not matched at one junction end, which may reflect a read error. The chain combines TRBV5-1 with TRBJ2-5; 10 nucleotides agree with TRBD2. From germline, CDR1 is SGHRS and CDR2 YFSETQ. The CDR3 runs to 15 residues. CDR3 coding DNA: TGCGCCAGCAGCAGTAGCGGGGGGACCCAAGAGTCCCAGTACTTC. Its protein product is CASSSSGGTQESQYF. The full variable domain, in which reference TRBV5-1 and TRBJ2-5 provide the parts outside the CDR3, is KAGVTQTPRYLIKTRGQQVTLSCSPISGHRSVSWYQQTPGQGLQFLFEYFSETQRNKGNFPGRFSGRQFSNSRSEMNVSTLELGDSALYLCASSSSGGTQESQYFGPGTRLLVL.

A few counts support this clonotype. The chain joins TRBV5-1 to TRBJ2-5; D uncertain. Trimming left V 0 bases short and J 4 bases short, with 7 bases between. Germline V gives CDR1 SGHRS, CDR2 YFSETQ. CDR3 length equals 13 residues. The CDR3 sequence: CASSLDHRETQYF. CDR3 sequence (DNA): TGCGCCAGCAGCTTGGACCATCGAGAGACCCAGTACTTC.

In regard to this clonotype: One end of the junction is discordant with germline, which a read error may explain. This rearrangement joins TRBV5-1 to TRBJ2-1; tentative D call: TRBD1 (6 bases). Per the germline V gene, CDR1 is SGHRS and CDR2 is YFSETQ. The CDR3 has 15 amino acids. The CDR3 protein is CAGSLRDTSYNEQFF. The DNA of the CDR3 is TGCGCCGGCAGCTTGAGGGACACATCCTACAATGAGCAGTTCTTC.

There are a few counts of this clonotype. This rearrangement joins TRBV27 to TRBJ2-3; a possible D gene is TRBD1 (5 bases). V was cut by 9 bases and J by 0 bases, with 19 bases left in between. Germline V gene lookup returns CDR1 MNHEY and CDR2 SMNVEV (reference sequence). CDR3 length: 16 residues. The CDR3 DNA is TGTGCCAGTCCTCCCCCAGGGATGGGAAGCACAGATACGCAGTATTTT. This translates into CASPPPGMGSTDTQYF.

The chain carries TRBV28 and TRBJ2-5; the D is unclear. Germline CDR1 is MDHEN and CDR2 is SYDVKM. The length of the CDR3 is 13 residues. V shed 7 bases and J shed 0 bases, with 9 bases lying between them. The CDR3 region is CASNQRYQETQYF. CDR3 DNA sequence: TGTGCCAGCAATCAAAGGTACCAAGAGACCCAGTACTTC. The entire variable domain, with the rest obtained from reference TRBV28 and TRBJ2-5, is as follows: DVKVTQSSRYLVKRTGEKVFLECVQDMDHENMFWYRQDPGLGLRLIYFSYDVKMKEKGDIPEGYSVSREKKERFSLILESASTNQTSMYLCASNQRYQETQYFGPGTRLLVL.

This clonotype showed up just a few times. The genes are TRBV6-6 and TRBJ1-2; D is undetermined. V lost 0 bases and J 2 bases, leaving 13 bases between the germline ends. This CDR3 spans 16 amino acids. Germline V CDR1 and CDR2: MNHNY, SVGAGI (reference sequence). CDR3 sequence reads: CASSYSTRSLNYGYTF. The DNA for the CDR3 is TGTGCCAGCAGTTACTCAACCCGAAGTTTAAACTATGGCTACACCTTC.

The table lists this clonotype with a few counts. The rearrangement links TRBV10-3 to TRBJ1-2; perhaps TRBD1 as D (5 bases). The ends were cut back, 10 bases at V and 4 bases at J, with 19 bases in the middle. Per the germline V gene, CDR1 is ENHRY and CDR2 is SYGVKD. The CDR3 has 14 residues. The CDR3, as DNA: TGTGCCAGTACCTCGGAGGGGATAGGCTATGGCTACACCTTC. Translation: CASTSEGIGYGYTF.

This chain links TRBV7-9 with TRBJ2-2, with D possibly matching TRBD2 (5 bases). This CDR3 is 14 amino acids long. The germline CDR1 and CDR2 sequences are SEHNR and FQNEAQ (reference sequence). V was clipped by 5 bases and J by 1 base, with 8 bases between them. The CDR3 DNA sequence: TGTGCCAGCAGCGTCCGGGAGAACACCGGGGAGCTGTTTTTT. Translating it yields CASSVRENTGELFF. Filled out from reference TRBV7-9 and TRBJ2-2, the complete variable domain reads DTGVSQNPRHKITKRGQNVTFRCDPISEHNRLYWYRQTLGQGPEFLTYFQNEAQLEKSRLLSDRFSAERPKGSFSTLEIQRTEQGDSAMYLCASSVRENTGELFFGEGSRLTVL.

The J gene is TRBJ1-2, the V gene TRBV2; D is unresolved. From germline, CDR1 is SNHLY and CDR2 FYNNEI. Trimming cost V 5 bases and J 7 bases, with 20 bases left between them. The CDR3 is 15 residues long. In nucleotides, the CDR3 is TGTGCCAGCAGTAGACAAGGGCTATCGTCTGCTGGCTACACCTTC. It codes for CASSRQGLSSAGYTF. The entire variable domain, with the rest obtained from reference TRBV2 and TRBJ1-2, is as follows: EPEVTQTPSHQVTQMGQEVILRCVPISNHLYFYWYRQILGQKVEFLVSFYNNEISEKSEIFDDQFSVERPDGSNFTLKIRSTKLEDSAMYFCASSRQGLSSAGYTFGSGTRLTVV.

The CDR3 nucleotides are TGCGCCAGCAGCATCCAGAGGGGGGGTATCTACGAGCAGTACTTC. It is translated as CASSIQRGGIYEQYF. The chain links TRBV5-1 to TRBJ2-7, with a tentative D call TRBD2 (7 bases). The CDR3 totals 15 residues. Trimming took 4 bases from V and 3 from J, leaving 17 bases between them. Germline V gives CDR1 SGHRS, CDR2 YFSETQ.

This sequence joins TRBV29-1 and TRBJ1-2; no clear D gene. Germline CDR1 is SQVTM and CDR2 is ANQGSEA. CDR3 size: 12 residues. Between the trimmed V and J ends, which lost 2 bases and 4 bases, there was a span of 8 bases. CDR3 protein: CSVERAPYGYTF. The CDR3 coding sequence is TGCAGCGTTGAACGGGCACCCTATGGCTACACCTTC. Together with reference TRBV29-1 and TRBJ1-2, the CDR3 gives the full variable domain: SAVISQKPSRDICQRGTSLTIQCQVDSQVTMMFWYRQQPGQSLTLIATANQGSEATYESGFVIDKFPISRPNLTFSTLTVSNMSPEDSSIYLCSVERAPYGYTFGSGTRLTVV.

This chain joins TRBV20-1 and TRBJ2-7; 8 nucleotides line up with TRBD1. Germline CDR1 and CDR2: DFQATT and SNEGSKA (reference sequence). The CDR3 spans 15 residues. J was trimmed by 2 bases and V by 6 bases; bases with no gene match: 12. This CDR3 is CSAASPQGGPYEQYF. DNA for the CDR3: TGCAGTGCAGCCTCCCCACAGGGGGGCCCCTACGAGCAGTACTTC.

The chain joins TRBV20-1 to TRBJ1-5; no firm D call. With 1 base removed from V and 4 bases from J, the gap between germline ends came to 14 bases. The CDR3 is 15 residues long. Germline V gives CDR1 DFQATT, CDR2 SNEGSKA (reference sequence). CDR3: CSARVITEGNQPQHF. The CDR3 DNA follows: TGCAGTGCTAGAGTAATAACAGAAGGGAATCAGCCCCAGCATTTT.

This clonotype was picked up many times. Being one base from a much bigger clone, this may be a read error. The chain is built from TRBV28 and TRBJ2-7; a weak D match, TRBD1 (5 bases). Between the trimmed V and J ends, which lost 4 bases and 3 bases, there was a span of 10 bases. Per the germline V gene, CDR1 is MDHEN and CDR2 is SYDVKM. This CDR3 spans 13 amino acids. CDR3 in DNA: TGTGCCAGCAGTTGGGGCATTCACTACGAGCAGTACTTC. Translating it yields CASSWGIHYEQYF.

The chain uses TRBV2 and TRBJ2-1, with TRBD2 as a possible D gene (6 bases). This CDR3 contains 15 residues. Trimming left V 3 bases short and J 6 bases short, with 15 bases between. Germline lookup yields CDR1 SNHLY and CDR2 FYNNEI. The CDR3 region is CASSDPRGNSNEQFF. The CDR3 region has the DNA TGTGCCAGCAGTGACCCCCGGGGGAATTCCAATGAGCAGTTCTTC.